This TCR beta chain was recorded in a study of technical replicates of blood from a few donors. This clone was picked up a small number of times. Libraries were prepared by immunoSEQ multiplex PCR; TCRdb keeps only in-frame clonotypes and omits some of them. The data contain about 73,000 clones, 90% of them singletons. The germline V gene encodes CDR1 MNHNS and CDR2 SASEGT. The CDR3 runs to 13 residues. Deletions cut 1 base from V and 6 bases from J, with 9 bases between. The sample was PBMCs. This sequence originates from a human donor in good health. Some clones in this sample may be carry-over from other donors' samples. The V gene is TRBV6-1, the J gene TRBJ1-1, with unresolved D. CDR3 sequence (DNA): TGTGCCAGCAGTGAAGGGCGGGCAGCTGAAGCTTTCTTT. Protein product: CASSEGRAAEAFF.